This T cell receptor beta chain was recovered during a study of T-cell memory formation after mild COVID-19. About this clonotype: As yet, its antigen is unknown.

Study-level results: Later expanders leaned CD4+, whereas day 15 to 85 contracting clones were balanced CD4/CD8. Cross-reactive memory seemingly joined, as some responding clones were found in pre-infection memory. Nothing confirmed that second-wave clones peaking on day 37 were specific for SARS-CoV-2.

TCRdb re-derived calls from the 5' RACE reads in MiXCR, one entry per CDR3 protein. The sample yields hundreds of thousands of distinct CDR3 sequences, roughly 15% seen once. This CDR3 is built from 12 residues. Losses at the gene ends were 5 bases for V and 7 bases for J; bases not matched to a gene: 3. This TCR derives from a man aged 18 to 29 who had mild COVID-19 (a few samples of this study predate the infection). Cell type and time point are not known. The sequencing sample was made of PBMCs or a T cell subset sorted from them (not recorded which). V gene TRBV12-3 or TRBV12-4 combines with J gene TRBJ1-2, with 8 bases identical to TRBD1. The CDR3 sequence: CASSQGALGYTF. CDR3 coding DNA: TGTGCCAGCAGTCAGGGGGCCCTTGGCTACACCTTC.